This entry lists 32 T cell receptor beta chains sequenced from one sample in a study of OX40 agonist ivuxolimab in advanced cancers. Assay used: immunoSEQ multiplex PCR; TCRdb lists only in-frame clones, some missing. This table has tens of thousands of clones, around four fifths appearing once. The sample was CD4+ or CD8+ T cells sorted from blood, taken in a trial of the OX40 agonist ivuxolimab. The receptors shown here come from an adult with an advanced solid tumor such as melanoma, head and neck, liver or kidney cancer.

The CDR3 loop is CASRARGWNYGYTF. The CDR3 DNA is TGTGCCAGCAGGGCACGGGGCTGGAACTATGGCTACACCTTC. The chain has TRBV28 and TRBJ1-2; tentative D call: TRBD1 (5 bases). The ends were cut back, 6 bases at V and 2 bases at J, with 13 bases in the middle. Germline V gene data show CDR1 as MDHEN and CDR2 as SYDVKM. The CDR3 runs 14 residues.

Remarks on this clone: This sample also contains other DNA sequences that code for the same CDR3. The chain's CDR3 is CASSYRGLRTEAFF. CDR3 sequence (DNA): TGTGCCAGCAGTTATCGGGGTTTGCGTACTGAAGCTTTCTTT. This sequence joins TRBV6-5 and TRBJ1-1; D is unclear. V shed 3 bases and J shed 5 bases, with 13 bases lying between them. This CDR3 is built from 14 residues. The germline CDR1 and CDR2 sequences are MNHEY and SVGAGI.

The table lists this clone with a few counts. This chain links TRBV6-1 with TRBJ2-2; TRBD1 might be the D (8 bases). The CDR3 loop spans 13 amino acids. The germline V and J ends were trimmed by 11 bases and 4 bases, with 14 bases remaining between them. Per germline, CDR1 MNHNS and CDR2 SASEGT. The DNA for the CDR3 is TGTGCCCTAAACAGGGGGGGCACCGGGGAGCTGTTTTTT. This translates into CALNRGGTGELFF.

Concerning this clone: A read error may produce the germline difference seen at one junction end. The chain recombines TRBV7-9 with TRBJ2-1; D is unclear. CDR1 SEHNR and CDR2 FQNEAQ come from the germline V gene (reference sequence). CDR3 length equals 11 residues. In nucleotides, the CDR3 is TGTGCCAGCAGCTTCTACGATGAGCAGTTCTTC. Amino acids: CASSFYDEQFF.

The V call is TRBV11-2, the J call TRBJ2-3, with D unresolved. The CDR3 totals 16 residues. The ends were cut back, 3 bases at V and 2 bases at J, with 15 bases in the middle. Germline values: CDR1 SGHAT, CDR2 FQNNGV. The DNA for the CDR3 is TGTGCCAGCAGCTTCGGCTGGGATGGGTTCACAGATACGCAGTATTTT. This translates into CASSFGWDGFTDTQYF. The complete variable domain, with remaining parts taken from reference TRBV11-2 and TRBJ2-3, reads EAGVAQSPRYKIIEKRQSVAFWCNPISGHATLYWYQQILGQGPKLLIQFQNNGVVDDSQLPKDRFSAERLKGVDSTLKIQPAKLEDSAVYLCASSFGWDGFTDTQYFGPGTRLTVL.

The V call is TRBV29-1, the J call TRBJ1-4, with D perhaps TRBD1 (5 bases). Germline lookup yields CDR1 SQVTM and CDR2 ANQGSEA. Trimming took off 3 bases at V and 0 bases at J, with 8 bases between the two ends. CDR3 length: 14 amino acids. The chain's CDR3 is CSVETETTNEKLFF. The CDR3 DNA reads TGCAGCGTTGAGACAGAAACAACTAATGAAAAACTGTTTTTT.

The J gene is TRBJ2-2, the V gene TRBV5-4, with D unclear. Germline CDR1 reads SGHNT; CDR2 reads YYREEE (reference sequence). CDR3 length equals 13 residues. The V end was cut by 4 bases, the J end by 3 bases, with 7 bases between. Here the CDR3 reads CASSARDTGELFF. The CDR3 region has the DNA TGTGCCAGCAGCGCACGGGACACCGGGGAGCTGTTTTTT.

The chain couples TRBV7-6 to TRBJ1-2; no firm D call. Germline V gene sequence: CDR1 SGHVS, CDR2 FNYEAQ. This CDR3 contains 13 residues. Trimming stripped 0 bases from V and 4 bases from J, with 6 bases between. DNA for the CDR3: TGTGCCAGCAGCTTAGCGGAGGCCTATGGCTACACCTTC. It translates to CASSLAEAYGYTF.

The V gene is TRBV18, the J gene TRBJ2-5; D unclear. The end of the DNA is better explained by TRBJ2-7, so the J call may be wrong. CDR1 KGHSH and CDR2 LQKENI come from the germline V gene. The CDR3 has 16 amino acids. The CDR3 nucleotides are TGTGCCAGCTCACCAGTAGGGCAGGCGTCCTCCTACGAGCAGTACTTC. Translated: CASSPVGQASSYEQYF.

CDR3 amino acids: CASSVGTSGADTQYF. The CDR3 region has the DNA TGCGCCAGCAGCGTCGGGACTAGCGGGGCAGATACGCAGTATTTT. This rearrangement joins TRBV5-1 to TRBJ2-3; 13 nucleotides align to TRBD2. This CDR3 has 15 amino acids. The germline CDR1 and CDR2 sequences are SGHRS and YFSETQ. V lost 4 bases, J lost 4 bases, and 3 bases stayed unmatched.

This chain links TRBV30 with TRBJ1-1; no clear D. Germline values: CDR1 GTSNPN, CDR2 SVGIG (reference sequence). The CDR3 spans 12 residues. V shed 4 bases and J shed 2 bases, with 8 bases lying between them. The CDR3: CAWNEVNTEAFF. The CDR3 nucleotides read TGTGCCTGGAATGAAGTCAACACTGAAGCTTTCTTT.

The chain links TRBV7-9 to TRBJ1-2; D is unresolved. V lost 0 bases to trimming and J lost 2 bases, with 10 bases between them. Looked up from germline, CDR1 is SEHNR and CDR2 is FQNEAQ (reference sequence). This CDR3 spans 15 amino acids. CDR3 protein: CASSLAHTENYGYTF. As DNA, the CDR3 is TGTGCCAGCAGCTTAGCCCACACCGAAAACTATGGCTACACCTTC.

The chain couples TRBV28 to TRBJ2-1; D is ambiguous. Germline CDR1 and CDR2: MDHEN and SYDVKM. The CDR3 has 15 residues. Trimming took 3 bases from V and 0 from J, leaving 9 bases between them. CDR3 protein: CASSFRAFSYNEQFF. As DNA, the CDR3 is TGTGCCAGCAGTTTTAGAGCTTTCTCCTACAATGAGCAGTTCTTC.

This clone was counted many times. The sample carries other DNA sequences with the same CDR3. The chain joins TRBV28 to TRBJ2-7; D gene uncertain. The V end was cut by 8 bases, the J end by 3 bases, with 14 bases between. Germline V gives CDR1 MDHEN, CDR2 SYDVKM. This CDR3 comprises 13 residues. CDR3 residues: CASLGEFGYEQYF. CDR3 bases: TGTGCCAGCCTGGGCGAATTCGGCTACGAGCAGTACTTC.

This chain joins TRBV5-5 and TRBJ1-4, with a weak D call TRBD1 (6 bases). V lost 4 bases and J 6 bases, leaving 13 bases between the germline ends. Germline assignment: CDR1 SGHKS and CDR2 YYEKEE (reference sequence). The CDR3 sequence is 14 residues long. The CDR3 sequence is CASSPAEGDEKLFF. The CDR3 DNA sequence: TGTGCCAGCAGCCCGGCCGAGGGGGATGAAAAACTGTTTTTT.

The chain is built from TRBV27 and TRBJ1-2, with D perhaps matching TRBD1 (5 bases). CDR3 length: 15 residues. Trimming pared 5 bases from V and 6 bases from J, leaving 19 bases between. Germline CDR1 and CDR2: MNHEY and SMNVEV (reference sequence). CDR3 in amino acids: CASSPLGGARDGYTF. CDR3 nucleotides: TGTGCCAGCAGTCCGCTAGGCGGGGCGAGGGATGGCTACACCTTC.

This chain joins TRBV9 and TRBJ2-1; D is perhaps TRBD2 (6 bases). CDR3 length equals 13 residues. In germline, CDR1 is SGDLS, CDR2 YYNGEE. Between the trimmed V and J ends, which lost 0 bases and 10 bases, there was a span of 11 bases. The chain's CDR3 is CASSVAVRGEQFF. CDR3 nucleotide sequence: TGTGCCAGCAGCGTAGCTGTGCGGGGCGAGCAGTTCTTC.

The rearrangement uses TRBV9 and TRBJ2-7, with D perhaps matching TRBD1 (5 bases). Trimming pared 1 base from V and 5 bases from J, leaving 10 bases between. From germline, CDR1 is SGDLS and CDR2 YYNGEE. The CDR3 contains 13 residues. The CDR3 spells CASSVQQVDEQYF. The CDR3 DNA reads TGTGCCAGCAGCGTACAACAGGTAGACGAGCAGTACTTC.

Only a few counts were recorded for this clone. The chain combines TRBV7-8 with TRBJ1-2; 9 nucleotides match TRBD1. The CDR3 runs to 14 residues. The trim removed 5 bases at V and 6 bases at J, leaving 7 bases unmatched. Germline CDR1 SGHVS, CDR2 FQNEAQ. CDR3 sequence: CASSPGTGINGYTF. As DNA, the CDR3 is TGTGCCAGCAGCCCCGGGACAGGGATTAATGGCTACACCTTC.

This clone was seen repeatedly, ten times or more. This chain joins TRBV6-6 and TRBJ2-7; the D is unclear. V lost 4 bases to trimming and J lost 3 bases, with 13 bases between them. CDR3 size: 14 residues. Germline lookup yields CDR1 MNHNY and CDR2 SVGAGI (reference sequence). CDR3 bases: TGTGCCAGCAGTTTGCCAGCAAGAAGCTACGAGCAGTACTTC. This encodes CASSLPARSYEQYF.

This rearrangement joins TRBV7-8 to TRBJ2-2; 8 bases are a match to TRBD1. The CDR3 is 16 amino acids. CDR1 is SGHVS and CDR2 is FQNEAQ in the germline V gene. After removal of 5 bases from V and 4 bases from J, the junction contained 9 bases not matched to a gene. The CDR3 is CASSLETGAITGELFF. The CDR3 DNA sequence: TGTGCCAGCAGCCTTGAGACAGGGGCTATCACCGGGGAGCTGTTTTTT.

The CDR3 DNA reads as TGTGCCAGCAGTTTCCCGGGACTCGTTGTCAATGAGCAGTTCTTC. Amino acids: CASSFPGLVVNEQFF. The chain employs TRBV28 and TRBJ2-1; weak D call: TRBD2 (6 bases). Germline assignment: CDR1 MDHEN and CDR2 SYDVKM. The CDR3 extends over 15 amino acids. The V and J ends lost 3 bases and 6 bases respectively, with 15 bases between them.

The chain links TRBV5-8 to TRBJ2-1; TRBD1 matches at 9 bases. Germline V gives CDR1 SGHTS, CDR2 YDEGEE. This CDR3 is 17 amino acids long. V shed 1 base, J shed 9 bases, and the junction held 14 bases outside the gene matches. The CDR3, as DNA: TGTGCCAGCAGCTTGAATTGGAAAGGACAGGGGACGACTGAGCAGTTCTTC. Its protein product is CASSLNWKGQGTTEQFF.

V and J are TRBV5-1 and TRBJ2-2; D call uncertain. Germline CDR1 and CDR2: SGHRS and YFSETQ. The CDR3 is 18 residues long. Between the trimmed V and J ends, which lost 2 bases and 0 bases, there was a span of 17 bases. The CDR3 DNA follows: TGCGCCAGCAGCTTCACCCCTACAACTTTTTCGAACACCGGGGAGCTGTTTTTT. It translates to CASSFTPTTFSNTGELFF.

This clone was counted only a few times. This chain connects TRBV7-8 to TRBJ1-4, with 7 bases aligning to TRBD1. The CDR3 runs to 14 residues. J lost 5 bases, V lost 6 bases, and 6 bases had no gene match. Germline V gene sequence: CDR1 SGHVS, CDR2 FQNEAQ. Here the CDR3 DNA reads TGTGCCAGCAGATCGGACAGGCTAAATGAAAAACTGTTTTTT. Residues: CASRSDRLNEKLFF.

The chain joins TRBV30 to TRBJ1-6; 9 bases map to TRBD1. V lost 8 bases and J lost 10; bases outside the gene matches: 9. Per the germline V gene, CDR1 is GTSNPN and CDR2 is SVGIG (reference sequence). The CDR3 has 13 amino acids. The CDR3 sequence: CAGGQGRGSPLHF. The CDR3 nucleotides read TGTGCCGGTGGACAGGGGAGGGGGTCACCCCTCCACTTT.

The V gene is TRBV28, the J gene TRBJ2-1, with a possible D match to TRBD2 (6 bases). Germline V gene lookup returns CDR1 MDHEN and CDR2 SYDVKM. Trimming took off 11 bases at V and 4 bases at J, with 18 bases between the two ends. The CDR3 is made up of 14 amino acids. The CDR3 nucleotides read TGTGCCTCGATCGAGGCGGGACTTTACAATGAGCAGTTCTTC. Translating gives CASIEAGLYNEQFF. Full variable domain (rest looked up from reference TRBV28 and TRBJ2-1): DVKVTQSSRYLVKRTGEKVFLECVQDMDHENMFWYRQDPGLGLRLIYFSYDVKMKEKGDIPEGYSVSREKKERFSLILESASTNQTSMYLCASIEAGLYNEQFFGPGTRLTVL.

This chain connects TRBV5-4 to TRBJ2-7, with D possibly matching TRBD1 (6 bases). The CDR3 extends over 16 amino acids. Germline loops: CDR1 SGHNT, CDR2 YYREEE (reference sequence). V dropped 2 bases and J dropped 0 bases, with 15 bases sitting between them. The CDR3 is CASSFGGDRSSYEQYF. CDR3 sequence (DNA): TGTGCCAGCAGCTTTGGGGGCGACCGTAGCTCCTACGAGCAGTACTTC.

The chain has TRBV5-6 and TRBJ2-1; TRBD2 matches 9 bases. Trimming removed 6 bases from V and 7 bases from J; junction bases left unmatched: 11. The CDR3 is made up of 15 amino acids. CDR1 is SGHDT and CDR2 is YYEEEE in the germline V gene. CDR3 loop: CASTEGETSGNEQFF. CDR3 nucleotides: TGTGCCAGCACCGAGGGGGAGACTAGCGGTAATGAGCAGTTCTTC.

The genes are TRBV9 and TRBJ1-3; 7 nucleotides agree with TRBD1. The CDR3 extends over 15 amino acids. Losses at the gene ends were 1 base for V and 2 bases for J; bases not matched to a gene: 3. Germline CDR1 is SGDLS and CDR2 is YYNGEE. CDR3 amino acids: CASSVTGQAGNTIYF. The CDR3 coding sequence is TGTGCCAGCAGCGTAACCGGACAGGCTGGAAACACCATATATTTT.

This sequence joins TRBV19 and TRBJ1-4; D ambiguous. The CDR3 totals 14 residues. Germline loops: CDR1 LNHDA, CDR2 SQIVND (reference sequence). Trimming shortened V by 4 bases and J by 8 bases, and 14 bases separated the two germline ends. As DNA, the CDR3 is TGTGCCAGTAGTACGCCCGGGTTCGGGGAAAAACTGTTTTTT. Its protein product is CASSTPGFGEKLFF.

The rearrangement joins TRBV7-2 to TRBJ1-5; no clear D gene. CDR3 length equals 15 residues. V was clipped by 3 bases and J by 0 bases, with 9 bases between them. Germline V gives CDR1 SGHTA, CDR2 FQGNSA. The CDR3 DNA follows: TGTGCCAGCAGCTTGTACGGAATTAGCAATCAGCCCCAGCATTTT. Translating it yields CASSLYGISNQPQHF.